The rows below give T cell receptor beta chains drawn from one sample of a study of T-cell reconstitution after alpha-beta-depleted transplantation in children. TCRdb re-called the PCR reads with MiXCR, one entry per CDR3 protein. The table shows about 150,000 distinct CDR3 sequences, with 8.8% occurring only once. Sequencing used PBMCs, mostly from graft donor cells, obtained 180 days after TCRalphabeta/CD19-depleted stem cell transplant. The receptors were gathered from a female patient aged 2-9 years who had a stem cell transplant for congenital amegakaryocytic thrombocytopenia, so the T cells may come from the graft donor. Each CDR3 is given with its conserved first and last residue. The D gene is left open where the match is weak. A row's size may be missing; if present it is once, few, many or a size class.

abundance,j_gene,d_gene,v_gene,CDR3aa,CDR3nt
many,TRBJ2-7,NA,TRBV28,CASRTGFSYEQYF,TGTGCCAGCAGGACAGGCTTTTCCTACGAGCAGTACTTC
many,TRBJ1-5,NA,TRBV15,CATSRDRGLYQPQHF,TGTGCCACCAGCAGAGATCGCGGGTTGTATCAGCCCCAGCATTTT
many,TRBJ1-2,NA,TRBV10-3,CAISDPFIRAPYGYTF,TGTGCCATCAGTGACCCCTTTATCAGGGCTCCCTATGGCTACACCTTC
NA,TRBJ2-5,NA,TRBV25-1,CASSDSGSSRGETQYF,TGTGCCAGCAGTGATTCCGGGAGTTCTCGGGGAGAGACCCAGTACTTC
many,TRBJ2-2,NA,TRBV27,CASSSLSLTGELFF,TGTGCCAGCAGTTCCTTGAGTCTGACCGGGGAGCTGTTTTTT
NA,TRBJ2-2,NA,TRBV5-1,CASSLEVTGNTGELFF,TGCGCCAGCAGCTTGGAAGTGACAGGGAACACCGGGGAGCTGTTTTTT
many,TRBJ2-7,TRBD2,TRBV5-1,CASSKQWTSGAYEQYF,TGCGCCAGCAGCAAACAATGGACTAGCGGGGCCTACGAGCAGTACTTC
few,TRBJ2-7,TRBD2,TRBV5-1,CASSLGTSGSTYEQYF,TGCGCCAGCAGCTTGGGGACTAGCGGGTCGACCTACGAGCAGTACTTC
NA,TRBJ2-5,NA,TRBV18,CASSPPKEETQYF,TGTGCCAGCTCACCACCGAAGGAAGAGACCCAGTACTTC
few,TRBJ2-7,NA,TRBV20-1,CSAPGLNNYEQYF,TGCAGTGCTCCGGGACTTAATAACTACGAGCAGTACTTC
many,TRBJ1-5,NA,TRBV2,CASSRGPNQPQHF,TGTGCCAGCTCTCGGGGTCCCAACCAGCCCCAGCATTTT
many,TRBJ1-1,NA,TRBV11-2,CASSPTTVNTEAFF,TGTGCCAGCAGCCCCACGACAGTGAACACTGAAGCTTTCTTT
many,TRBJ1-1,NA,TRBV6-5,CASSLIPLNTEAFF,TGTGCCAGCAGTTTGATCCCCCTCAACACTGAAGCTTTCTTT
NA,TRBJ2-1,NA,TRBV15,CATSRAPGAGRRDNEQFF,TGTGCCACCAGCAGAGCCCCGGGGGCAGGGAGGAGGGACAATGAGCAGTTCTTC
many,TRBJ2-7,TRBD2,TRBV29-1,CSVEGGTSVEQYF,TGCAGCGTTGAGGGGGGGACTAGCGTCGAGCAGTACTTC
few,TRBJ1-3,TRBD1,TRBV20-1,CSAVRDRAGNTIYF,TGCAGTGCCGTCCGGGACAGGGCTGGAAACACCATATATTTT
many,TRBJ2-5,TRBD2,TRBV11-2,CASSFGGEETQYF,TGTGCCAGCAGCTTTGGGGGGGAAGAGACCCAGTACTTC
few,TRBJ2-3,NA,TRBV20-1,CSARDNGRGPDTQYF,TGCAGTGCTAGAGATAACGGGAGGGGGCCAGATACGCAGTATTTT
few,TRBJ2-1,TRBD2,TRBV2,CASRGGLAGEKGRGNEQFF,TGTGCCAGCAGGGGGGGACTAGCGGGAGAAAAGGGTCGCGGCAATGAGCAGTTCTTC
few,TRBJ1-6,TRBD1,TRBV5-1,CASSPRPGTGGPDYNSPLHF,TGCGCCAGCAGCCCGCGTCCCGGGACAGGGGGCCCAGACTATAATTCACCCCTCCACTTT
few,TRBJ2-1,TRBD2,TRBV10-3,CAISGILAGTYNEQFF,TGTGCCATCAGTGGCATCCTAGCGGGAACCTACAATGAGCAGTTCTTC
many,TRBJ1-5,TRBD1,TRBV18,CASSLGQGLNQPQHF,TGTGCCAGCTCCCTCGGACAGGGCTTAAATCAGCCCCAGCATTTT
NA,TRBJ2-3,NA,TRBV28,CASSSATPRSTDTQYF,TGTGCCAGCAGCTCCGCGACGCCGAGGAGCACAGATACGCAGTATTTT
many,TRBJ1-2,NA,TRBV19,CASTGTSFLNGYTF,TGTGCCAGTACCGGGACGTCGTTTCTGAATGGCTACACCTTC
NA,TRBJ1-5,NA,TRBV11-3,CASSLDTPGGREGQPQHF,TGTGCCAGCAGCTTAGATACTCCAGGAGGGCGAGAGGGTCAGCCCCAGCATTTT
few,TRBJ2-5,TRBD2,TRBV20-1,CSASGGNQETQYF,TGCAGTGCTAGCGGGGGGAACCAAGAGACCCAGTACTTC
many,TRBJ2-5,NA,TRBV5-5,CASSSGRQETQYF,TGTGCCAGCAGCTCGGGGCGGCAAGAGACCCAGTACTTC
NA,TRBJ1-1,NA,TRBV18,CASSPRGGDTEAFF,TGTGCCAGCTCACCAAGGGGCGGAGACACTGAAGCTTTCTTT
many,TRBJ2-7,NA,TRBV5-1,CASSSHVQEGGEQYF,TGCGCCAGCAGCTCCCACGTACAGGAGGGAGGCGAGCAGTACTTC
few,TRBJ2-2,NA,TRBV13,CASSWGAGELFF,TGTGCCAGCAGCTGGGGGGCCGGGGAGCTGTTTTTT
few,TRBJ1-2,NA,TRBV12-3/TRBV12-4,CASSAGGYGYTF,TGTGCCAGCAGTGCTGGGGGGTATGGCTACACCTTC
NA,TRBJ2-1,NA,TRBV5-1,CASRSPGRGGLRALDEQFF,TGCGCCAGCAGGTCTCCGGGCCGCGGTGGCTTGCGAGCCTTGGATGAGCAGTTCTTC
many,TRBJ1-1,NA,TRBV5-1,CASRPGPTNTEAFF,TGCGCCAGCAGACCGGGACCTACGAACACTGAAGCTTTCTTT
few,TRBJ1-1,NA,TRBV20-1,CSSLLTILNTEAFF,TGCAGCAGTCTTCTTACAATCCTGAACACTGAAGCTTTCTTT
many,TRBJ2-1,TRBD2,TRBV28,CASSRGLAFYNEQFF,TGTGCCAGCAGCCGGGGACTAGCGTTCTACAATGAGCAGTTCTTC
NA,TRBJ2-5,TRBD1,TRBV20-1,CSANTGTGKKETQYF,TGCAGTGCAAATACCGGGACAGGGAAAAAAGAGACCCAGTACTTC
many,TRBJ2-3,NA,TRBV12-3/TRBV12-4,CASSFGVSDTQYF,TGTGCCAGCAGTTTTGGCGTCTCAGATACGCAGTATTTT
few,TRBJ2-1,TRBD2,TRBV7-2,CASSSPAGGSPYNEQFF,TGTGCCAGCAGCTCCCCCGCGGGGGGCAGCCCCTACAATGAGCAGTTCTTC
NA,TRBJ2-7,NA,TRBV29-1,CSVVGGSSYEQYF,TGCAGCGTTGTAGGGGGATCCTCCTACGAGCAGTACTTC
few,TRBJ2-1,TRBD1,TRBV5-5,CASSFFGTGTFEQFF,TGTGCCAGCAGCTTTTTCGGGACAGGAACCTTTGAGCAGTTCTTC
few,TRBJ2-7,NA,TRBV5-1,CASSLLGSEQYF,TGCGCCAGCAGCCTTCTGGGGAGCGAGCAGTACTTC
NA,TRBJ1-2,TRBD1,TRBV20-1,CSAMRDRGELYGYTF,TGCAGTGCTATGAGAGACAGGGGGGAATTGTATGGCTACACCTTC
few,TRBJ1-1,NA,TRBV12-3/TRBV12-4,CASSPLITSGAFF,TGTGCCAGCAGCCCACTTATAACCTCCGGAGCTTTCTTT
many,TRBJ1-2,NA,TRBV11-2,CASSLDGGLDYGYTF,TGTGCCAGCAGCTTAGATGGGGGGCTGGACTATGGCTACACCTTC
many,TRBJ2-1,TRBD1,TRBV12-5,CASGLERQGYNEQFF,TGTGCTAGTGGTTTGGAACGACAGGGTTACAATGAGCAGTTCTTC
few,TRBJ1-2,TRBD1,TRBV28,CASRTGTGAYGYTF,TGTGCCAGCAGAACCGGGACAGGTGCCTATGGCTACACCTTC
many,TRBJ1-1,NA,TRBV10-3,CAISDAVEAFF,TGTGCCATCAGTGATGCTGTTGAAGCTTTCTTT
few,TRBJ2-3,TRBD2,TRBV5-1,CASRRGGNTDTQYF,TGCGCCAGCAGGCGCGGGGGAAACACAGATACGCAGTATTTT
many,TRBJ2-5,NA,TRBV21-1,CASSKNSGDQETQYF,TGTGCCAGCAGCAAAAATTCAGGGGACCAAGAGACCCAGTACTTC
NA,TRBJ2-7,NA,TRBV4-1,CASSQVLLTVYEQYF,TGCGCCAGCAGCCAAGTATTATTGACAGTTTACGAGCAGTACTTC
NA,TRBJ2-7,TRBD1,TRBV20-1,CSPGQAFLDEQYF,TGCAGCCCTGGACAGGCGTTTCTTGACGAGCAGTACTTC
many,TRBJ2-2,TRBD2,TRBV5-1,CASSLRLAGGTGELFF,TGCGCCAGCAGCCTCCGACTAGCGGGTGGCACCGGGGAGCTGTTTTTT
many,TRBJ1-4,NA,TRBV6-1,CASRKYWGVESELFF,TGTGCCAGCAGAAAATACTGGGGGGTTGAAAGCGAACTGTTTTTT
many,TRBJ2-7,NA,TRBV13,CASSPIVYEQYF,TGTGCCAGCAGCCCAATAGTCTACGAGCAGTACTTC
NA,TRBJ2-3,NA,TRBV5-1,CASSLGNKDTQYF,TGCGCCAGCAGCTTGGGAAACAAAGATACGCAGTATTTT